These T cell receptor beta chains were read from a single sample in a study of post-analysis software for immune sequencing data. One entry per CDR3 protein results from TCRdb running MiXCR on the PCR reads. The sample contains approximately 630,000 distinct CDR3 sequences, 55% to 60% of which appear only once. Input material: blood. The receptor source for this set is a girl aged 2-10 years with multiple sclerosis. The CDR3 runs from the conserved cysteine through the conserved F or W.

TRBJ1-1 | 14 | TRBV7-2 | CASSLFLAETEAFF
TRBJ2-1 | 13 | TRBV29-1 | CSASPQGNNEQFF
TRBJ2-1 | 14 | TRBV27 | CASSSLDRDNEQFF
TRBJ2-3 | 14 | TRBV15 | CATSRDQATDTQYF
TRBJ1-2 | 12 | TRBV10-3 | CAISAGAWGYTF
TRBJ1-2 | 13 | TRBV13 | CASSFGRLYGYTF
TRBJ2-1 | 14 | TRBV27 | CASSPGNSYNEQFF
TRBJ2-1 | 17 | TRBV3-1 | CASSRPALAGVDNEQFF
TRBJ2-7 | 14 | TRBV29-1 | CSVPRGVGSYEQYF
TRBJ2-4 | 14 | TRBV6-2/TRBV6-3 | CASSLGQTKNIQYF
TRBJ2-5 | 16 | TRBV4-2 | CASSQGTDRGRETQYF
TRBJ2-7 | 14 | TRBV20-1 | CSASRTESSYEQYF
TRBJ2-1 | 15 | TRBV29-1 | CSVEETGLVYNEQFF
TRBJ2-3 | 14 | TRBV20-1 | CSASGLGGSDTQYF
TRBJ2-3 | 17 | TRBV9 | CASSPPRRASSEDTQYF
TRBJ2-7 | 14 | TRBV12-3/TRBV12-4 | CASRITGQGYEQYF
TRBJ1-1 | 15 | TRBV27 | CASNIGQAPNTEAFF
TRBJ2-5 | 16 | TRBV27 | CASRMDSHDVQETQYF
TRBJ2-4 | 14 | TRBV7-2 | CASSTGLAQNIQYF
- | 15 | TRBV12-3/TRBV12-4 | CASSPGQGESETQYF
TRBJ1-5 | 15 | TRBV12-3/TRBV12-4 | CASSWGHHSNQPQHF
TRBJ1-1 | 14 | TRBV4-3 | CASSTAGMNTEAFF
TRBJ1-6 | 15 | TRBV6-1 | CASSEDRLRNSPLHF
TRBJ1-2 | 14 | TRBV29-1 | CSVEGEHEDYGYTF
- | 15 | TRBV5-5 | CASSFIQGYAYEQYF
TRBJ2-5 | 12 | TRBV14 | CASSPKGWTQYF
TRBJ2-3 | 16 | TRBV24-1 | CATSDSGTGRMDTQYF
TRBJ2-1 | 16 | TRBV9 | CASSPRVVSSYNEQFF
TRBJ2-3 | 14 | TRBV7-9 | CASSLRESTDTQYF
TRBJ2-3 | 17 | TRBV15 | CATSNSLDSRAPDTQYF
TRBJ2-1 | 18 | TRBV9 | CASSVTASGPSSYNEQFF
TRBJ1-1 | 16 | TRBV7-2 | CACEIGDSIMNTEAFF
TRBJ2-1 | 11 | TRBV29-1 | CSVTPSDEQFF
TRBJ2-1 | 14 | TRBV12-3/TRBV12-4 | CASTLSGDSSNQFF
TRBJ2-7 | 13 | TRBV2 | CAAHGTSGYEQYF
TRBJ2-7 | 15 | TRBV6-1 | CASSEGGGSTREQYF
TRBJ2-2 | 15 | TRBV19 | CASTGLPGNTGELFF
TRBJ2-5 | 14 | TRBV12-3/TRBV12-4 | CASISGAYQETQYF
TRBJ2-1 | 15 | TRBV6-5 | CASSVSSGKSNEQFF
TRBJ2-6 | 15 | TRBV7-2 | CASSPRTTGANVLTF
TRBJ1-3 | 15 | TRBV7-9 | CASSLEGLPGNTIYF